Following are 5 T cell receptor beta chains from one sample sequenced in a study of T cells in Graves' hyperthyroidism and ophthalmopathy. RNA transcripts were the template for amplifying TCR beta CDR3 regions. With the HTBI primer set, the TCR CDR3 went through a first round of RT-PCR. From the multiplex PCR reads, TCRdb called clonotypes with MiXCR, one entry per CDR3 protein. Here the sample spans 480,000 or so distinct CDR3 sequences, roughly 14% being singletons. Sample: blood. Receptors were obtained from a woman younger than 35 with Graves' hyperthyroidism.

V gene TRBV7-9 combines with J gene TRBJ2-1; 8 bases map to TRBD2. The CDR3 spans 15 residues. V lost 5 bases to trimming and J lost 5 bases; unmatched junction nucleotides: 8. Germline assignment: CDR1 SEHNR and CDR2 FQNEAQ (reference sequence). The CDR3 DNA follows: TGTGCCAGCAGCCCCTTCGGGGGGGGGGACAATGAGCAGTTCTTC. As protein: CASSPFGGGDNEQFF.

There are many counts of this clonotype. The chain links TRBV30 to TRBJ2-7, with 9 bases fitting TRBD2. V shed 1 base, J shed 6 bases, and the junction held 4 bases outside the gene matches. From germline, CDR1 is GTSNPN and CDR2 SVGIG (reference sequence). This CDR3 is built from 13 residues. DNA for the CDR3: TGTGCCTGGAGTGGTAGTAGCGGGAGCGAGCAGTACTTC. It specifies CAWSGSSGSEQYF.

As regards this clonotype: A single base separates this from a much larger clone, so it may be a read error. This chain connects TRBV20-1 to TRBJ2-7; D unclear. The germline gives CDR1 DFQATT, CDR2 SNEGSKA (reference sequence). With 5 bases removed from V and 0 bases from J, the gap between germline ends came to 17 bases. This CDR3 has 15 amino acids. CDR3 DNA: TGCAGTGCTGGTGGTCTGTCTTTGAGCTCCTACGAGCAGTACGTC. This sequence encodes CSAGGLSLSSYEQYV.

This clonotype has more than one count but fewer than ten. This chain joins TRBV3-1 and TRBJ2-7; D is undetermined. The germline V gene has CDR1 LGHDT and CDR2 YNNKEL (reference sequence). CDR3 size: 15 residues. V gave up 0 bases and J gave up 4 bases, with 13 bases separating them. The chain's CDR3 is CASSQDIVPGYEQYF. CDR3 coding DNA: TGTGCCAGCAGCCAAGATATAGTTCCTGGATACGAGCAGTACTTC.

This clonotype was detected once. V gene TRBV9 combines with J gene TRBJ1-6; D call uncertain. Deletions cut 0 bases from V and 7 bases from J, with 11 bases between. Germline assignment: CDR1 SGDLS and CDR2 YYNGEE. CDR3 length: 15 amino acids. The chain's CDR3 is CASSVGGVPNSPLHF. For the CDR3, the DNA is TGTGCCAGCAGCGTAGGTGGGGTCCCCAATTCACCCCTCCACTTT.